Listed below are T cell receptor beta chains from one sample, sequenced in a study of shared clonotypes between healthy human individuals. Produced via immunoSEQ multiplex PCR; TCRdb's table is partial and in-frame only. This table holds around 510,000 clones, around 81% found once. The sequenced material came from PBMCs. The receptors were sampled from a woman between 40 and 50 years old in good health. Some clones in this sample may be carry-over from other donors' samples. Both conserved end residues are part of each CDR3. Each record gives: V gene, D gene, clone size, J gene, CDR3 protein, CDR3 DNA. A D gene is named only where the DNA matches it firmly. The size entry is marked missing in some rows and otherwise reads once, few, many or a size class.

V gene: TRBV27
D gene: .
clone size: .
J gene: TRBJ1-5
CDR3 protein: CASKGTEFDQPQHF
CDR3 DNA: TGTGCCAGCAAAGGGACCGAGTTTGATCAGCCCCAGCATTTT

V gene: TRBV29-1
D gene: TRBD1
clone size: .
J gene: TRBJ2-5
CDR3 protein: CSVVAGTAQETQYF
CDR3 DNA: TGCAGCGTTGTAGCCGGGACAGCCCAAGAGACCCAGTACTTC

V gene: TRBV11-2
D gene: .
clone size: .
J gene: TRBJ2-1
CDR3 protein: CASSLEDRSYNEQFF
CDR3 DNA: TGTGCCAGCAGCTTAGAGGACCGCTCCTACAATGAGCAGTTCTTC

V gene: TRBV6-6
D gene: TRBD2
clone size: .
J gene: TRBJ2-5
CDR3 protein: CASSSGSGETQYF
CDR3 DNA: TGTGCCAGCAGTAGCGGGAGCGGGGAGACCCAGTACTTC

V gene: TRBV4-1
D gene: TRBD2
clone size: .
J gene: TRBJ2-7
CDR3 protein: CASGLASGLANYEQYF
CDR3 DNA: TGCGCCAGCGGCCTCGCCTCGGGACTAGCCAACTACGAGCAGTACTTC

V gene: TRBV19
D gene: TRBD2
clone size: .
J gene: TRBJ2-3
CDR3 protein: CASSIDPASGAPFSTDTQYF
CDR3 DNA: TGTGCCAGTAGTATAGATCCGGCTAGCGGGGCCCCCTTCAGCACAGATACGCAGTATTTT

V gene: TRBV27
D gene: TRBD2
clone size: .
J gene: TRBJ2-1
CDR3 protein: CASSRTSGSSYNEQFF
CDR3 DNA: TGTGCCAGCAGCCGGACTAGCGGGAGCTCCTACAATGAGCAGTTCTTC

V gene: TRBV19
D gene: .
clone size: .
J gene: TRBJ1-4
CDR3 protein: CASSMRSQGEKLFF
CDR3 DNA: TGTGCCAGTAGTATGAGATCGCAGGGTGAAAAACTGTTTTTT

V gene: TRBV2
D gene: .
clone size: .
J gene: TRBJ2-1
CDR3 protein: CASSEESGSYNEQFF
CDR3 DNA: TGTGCCAGCAGTGAAGAGAGTGGTTCCTACAATGAGCAGTTCTTC

V gene: TRBV6-5
D gene: .
clone size: .
J gene: TRBJ1-2
CDR3 protein: CASSYGRGGEGYTF
CDR3 DNA: TGTGCCAGCAGTTACGGCAGGGGAGGGGAAGGCTACACCTTC

V gene: TRBV2
D gene: TRBD1
clone size: few
J gene: TRBJ1-1
CDR3 protein: CASRGQIRHTEAFF
CDR3 DNA: TGTGCCAGCAGGGGACAGATTAGGCACACTGAAGCTTTCTTT

V gene: TRBV29-1
D gene: .
clone size: .
J gene: TRBJ2-3
CDR3 protein: CSVEGLSPGLPTDTQYF
CDR3 DNA: TGCAGCGTTGAAGGACTTTCCCCCGGACTCCCCACAGATACGCAGTATTTT

V gene: TRBV15
D gene: .
clone size: .
J gene: TRBJ2-2
CDR3 protein: CATRLRNTGELFF
CDR3 DNA: TGTGCCACCCGGCTTCGTAATACCGGGGAGCTGTTTTTT

V gene: TRBV25-1
D gene: TRBD1
clone size: .
J gene: TRBJ2-5
CDR3 protein: CASTKNPGGETQYF
CDR3 DNA: TGTGCCAGCACCAAGAACCCAGGGGGAGAGACCCAGTACTTC

V gene: TRBV7-8
D gene: .
clone size: .
J gene: TRBJ2-3
CDR3 protein: CASSFESNARADTQYF
CDR3 DNA: TGTGCCAGCAGCTTTGAGTCTAACGCACGGGCAGATACGCAGTATTTT

V gene: TRBV18
D gene: .
clone size: .
J gene: TRBJ2-3
CDR3 protein: CASSPFHGGGTDTQYF
CDR3 DNA: TGTGCCAGCTCACCTTTCCACGGGGGTGGCACAGATACGCAGTATTTT

V gene: TRBV18
D gene: TRBD2
clone size: .
J gene: TRBJ2-4
CDR3 protein: CASSPSGSTKNIQYF
CDR3 DNA: TGTGCCAGCTCACCTAGCGGGAGCACCAAAAACATTCAGTACTTC